What follows are 17 T cell receptor beta chains derived from one specimen sequenced in a study of long-term antiretroviral therapy in people with HIV. Sequencing used immunoSEQ v3.0 at survey level. Data came from immunoSEQ multiplex PCR; TCRdb stores just in-frame clones and leaves some out. The sample holds about 25,000 clones, roughly three quarters seen once. The specimen comprised unsorted PBMCs, sampled 1.1 years before starting antiretroviral therapy. These receptors originate from a woman aged 40 to 50 with HIV.

The V call is TRBV7-9, the J call TRBJ1-4, with a possible D match to TRBD1 (6 bases). The length of the CDR3 is 16 residues. V was shortened by 0 bases and J by 8 bases, with 16 bases between the two germline ends. The germline V gene has CDR1 SEHNR and CDR2 FQNEAQ (reference sequence). The CDR3 reads CASSLAVGARVEKLFF. CDR3 sequence (DNA): TGTGCCAGCAGCTTAGCGGTGGGGGCCCGAGTCGAAAAACTGTTTTTT. Supplemented by reference TRBV7-9 and TRBJ1-4, the full variable domain reads DTGVSQNPRHKITKRGQNVTFRCDPISEHNRLYWYRQTLGQGPEFLTYFQNEAQLEKSRLLSDRFSAERPKGSFSTLEIQRTEQGDSAMYLCASSLAVGARVEKLFFGSGTQLSVL.

The chain has TRBV18 and TRBJ2-7; the D gene could be TRBD1 or TRBD2 (5 bases each). From germline, CDR1 is KGHSH and CDR2 LQKENI. This CDR3 spans 13 amino acids. V was trimmed by 3 bases and J by 3 bases, leaving 9 bases between them. The CDR3 DNA is TGTGCCAGCTCACCGGGACCCAGCTACGAGCAGTACTTC. Its protein is CASSPGPSYEQYF. Together with reference TRBV18 and TRBJ2-7, the CDR3 gives the full variable domain: NAGVMQNPRHLVRRRGQEARLRCSPMKGHSHVYWYRQLPEEGLKFMVYLQKENIIDESGMPKERFSAEFPKEGPSILRIQQVVRGDSAAYFCASSPGPSYEQYFGPGTRLTVT.

This clone came up once. Here the CDR3 DNA reads TGTGCCAGCACCCCAAACCCCACTGAAGCTTTCTTT. This sequence encodes CASTPNPTEAFF. V is TRBV4-2 and J is TRBJ1-1; D unclear. The CDR3 consists of 12 residues. V was trimmed by 7 bases and J by 4 bases, leaving 10 bases between them. Germline V CDR1 and CDR2: LGHNA, YNFKEQ.

The J gene is TRBJ1-5, the V gene TRBV6-1; no firm D call. This CDR3 has 15 residues. Trimming left V 4 bases short and J 0 bases short, with 10 bases between. CDR1 is MNHNS and CDR2 is SASEGT in the germline V gene. The CDR3 reads CASSGAHDSNQPQHF. The DNA for the CDR3 is TGTGCCAGCAGTGGAGCCCACGATAGCAATCAGCCCCAGCATTTT.

The chain links TRBV29-1 to TRBJ2-3; D is perhaps TRBD1 (5 bases). Per the germline V gene, CDR1 is SQVTM and CDR2 is ANQGSEA. This CDR3 contains 11 residues. V gave up 5 bases and J gave up 5 bases, with 8 bases separating them. CDR3 DNA: TGCAGCGTTACCAGGGAAGATACGCAGTATTTT. It encodes CSVTREDTQYF.

The gene calls are TRBV5-5 and TRBJ2-3, with 9 bases that match TRBD2. Germline V gene lookup returns CDR1 SGHKS and CDR2 YYEKEE (reference sequence). Trimming removed 4 bases from V and 4 bases from J; junction bases left unmatched: 7. CDR3 length: 15 residues. CDR3 loop: CASSQAGGAPDTQYF. CDR3 bases: TGTGCCAGCAGCCAGGCGGGAGGGGCCCCAGATACGCAGTATTTT.

V gene TRBV5-1 combines with J gene TRBJ1-6; the match to TRBD1 covers 8 bases. This CDR3 comprises 16 residues. The V gene's germline CDR1 is SGHRS and CDR2 YFSETQ. V gave up 4 bases and J gave up 3 bases; unmatched junction bases: 6. This chain's CDR3 is CASSPAGTGYNSPLHF. The CDR3 DNA follows: TGCGCCAGCAGCCCCGCAGGGACAGGCTATAATTCACCCCTCCACTTT.

With respect to this clone: This same CDR3 is encoded by further DNA sequences in the sample. This chain joins TRBV14 and TRBJ1-1; D not resolved. The ends were cut back, 0 bases at V and 1 base at J, with 3 bases in the middle. The germline gives CDR1 SGHDN, CDR2 FVKESK. This CDR3 contains 13 residues. The CDR3 is CASSQDQNTEAFF. In nucleotides, the CDR3 is TGTGCCAGCAGCCAAGATCAGAACACTGAAGCTTTCTTT.

The V and J genes are TRBV5-4 and TRBJ2-6; D perhaps matches TRBD1 (5 bases). The CDR3 runs to 15 residues. Trimming pared 3 bases from V and 1 base from J, leaving 8 bases between. Germline V gene lookup returns CDR1 SGHNT and CDR2 YYREEE (reference sequence). CDR3: CASSSQGSGANVLTF. CDR3 DNA: TGTGCCAGCAGCTCCCAGGGATCTGGGGCCAACGTCCTGACTTTC.

This chain uses TRBV30 with TRBJ2-3; D is ambiguous. Germline CDR1 GTSNPN, CDR2 SVGIG (reference sequence). V was trimmed by 0 bases and J by 5 bases, leaving 6 bases between them. The CDR3 length is 12 residues. In nucleotides, the CDR3 is TGTGCCTGGAGTGTAGGCGGAGATACGCAGTATTTT. Translating it yields CAWSVGGDTQYF.

In this sample, this clone turned up once. V gene TRBV29-1 combines with J gene TRBJ1-2; the D is unclear. The CDR3 extends over 13 amino acids. The ends were cut back, 0 bases at V and 6 bases at J, with 11 bases in the middle. The germline V gene has CDR1 SQVTM and CDR2 ANQGSEA. This chain's CDR3 is CSVEDSYFDGYTF. CDR3 nucleotide sequence: TGCAGCGTTGAAGATTCATACTTCGATGGCTACACCTTC.

The chain recombines TRBV11-2 with TRBJ1-5, with D unresolved. The V end lost 4 bases, the J end lost 6 bases, and 13 bases lay between the germline ends. The CDR3 loop spans 14 amino acids. Germline CDR1 reads SGHAT; CDR2 reads FQNNGV. CDR3 in amino acids: CASSSSSLAQPQHF. DNA of the CDR3: TGTGCCAGCAGCTCATCAAGTCTTGCTCAGCCCCAGCATTTT. Full variable domain (outside the CDR3, taken from reference TRBV11-2 and TRBJ1-5): EAGVAQSPRYKIIEKRQSVAFWCNPISGHATLYWYQQILGQGPKLLIQFQNNGVVDDSQLPKDRFSAERLKGVDSTLKIQPAKLEDSAVYLCASSSSSLAQPQHFGDGTRLSIL.

This chain links TRBV4-1 with TRBJ1-3, with no clear D. The CDR3 sequence is 16 residues long. CDR1 is MGHRA, CDR2 YSYEKL, per germline. Trimming pared 4 bases from V and 3 bases from J, leaving 16 bases between. The CDR3 region is CASSLAGQAIGNTIYF. CDR3 DNA: TGCGCCAGCAGCCTAGCCGGGCAGGCTATTGGAAACACCATATATTTT.

This chain uses TRBV10-3 with TRBJ2-2, with a possible D match to TRBD1 (6 bases). V lost 2 bases to trimming and J lost 4 bases, with 11 bases between them. The CDR3 sequence is 15 residues long. Germline V gene data show CDR1 as ENHRY and CDR2 as SYGVKD. The CDR3 sequence: CAISEPTGPTGELFF. The CDR3 DNA follows: TGTGCCATCAGTGAGCCCACAGGGCCCACCGGGGAGCTGTTTTTT.

The chain couples TRBV5-6 to TRBJ1-1, with D tentatively TRBD1 (6 bases). Germline-derived CDR1 and CDR2 are SGHDT and YYEEEE. The CDR3 length is 14 residues. Deletions cut 2 bases from V and 2 bases from J, with 10 bases between. The CDR3 loop is CASSFLQGNTEAFF. The CDR3 coding sequence is TGTGCCAGCAGCTTTTTACAGGGCAACACTGAAGCTTTCTTT.

The CDR3 sequence is CASSVGGSRSNEQFF. As DNA, the CDR3 is TGTGCCAGCAGCGTAGGGGGTTCGCGGTCGAATGAGCAGTTCTTC. The chain couples TRBV9 to TRBJ2-1; D remains unclear. Germline CDR1 and CDR2: SGDLS and YYNGEE. This CDR3 has 15 amino acids. V dropped 0 bases and J dropped 7 bases, with 14 bases sitting between them.

This clone was found once. V and J are TRBV5-1 and TRBJ2-7, with 7 bases identical to TRBD2. This CDR3 is built from 14 residues. Germline CDR1 SGHRS, CDR2 YFSETQ. The junction had 0 bases not matched to a gene; V was cut back by 0 bases and J by 0 bases. The CDR3 loop reads CASSLGGGSYEQYF. CDR3 DNA sequence: TGCGCCAGCAGCTTGGGCGGGGGCTCCTACGAGCAGTACTTC.